This T cell receptor beta chain was recorded in a study of regulatory T cells in long-lasting Graves disease. The CDR3 length is 15 residues. From germline, CDR1 is DFQATT and CDR2 SNEGSKA (reference sequence). V gave up 0 bases and J gave up 4 bases; unmatched junction bases: 7. Study results and caveats: Persistent disease showed a preference for TRBV28, TRBJ1-2 and TRBJ2-5.

This clonotype occurred many times. Its antigen remains unknown. Through Arm-PCR of CDR3 regions and iRepertoire HTBI primers, TCR beta libraries were built. TCRdb processed the multiplex PCR reads anew with MiXCR; each CDR3 protein has one entry. The sample gives 510,000 or so distinct CDR3 sequences, 12% of which show up once; 8% to 10% is in the top ten. The sample's time point: newly diagnosed GD, antithyroid drugs for less than 3 months. Following extraction of RNA from PBMCs, that RNA was used to make the TCR library. The data also belong to a second study, concerning T cells in Graves' hyperthyroidism and ophthalmopathy. From that report: Hyperthyroidism in the patients, aged 18 to 65, was newly diagnosed and under 2 months in duration.

The source of this sequence is a woman in her thirties with Graves disease. Sequencing was performed on peripheral blood mononuclear cells (PBMCs), taken at new diagnosis, from a patient treated with antithyroid drugs. The chain links TRBV20-1 to TRBJ1-1, with 8 bases that match TRBD1. The CDR3 nucleotides read TGCAGTGCTAGAGAGTCAGGGGGCCGGGGCACTGAAGCTTTCTTT. Its protein is CSARESGGRGTEAFF.